This note documents a single TCR beta chain sequence. This sample stems from a study of shared clonotypes between healthy human individuals. Assay: immunoSEQ multiplex PCR; the TCRdb copy retains only in-frame clones and omits some. Of 980,000 or so clones in the sample, 76% were seen once. Germline CDR1 reads SNHLY; CDR2 reads FYNNEI. Trimming at V came to 6 bases and at J to 7 bases, leaving 6 bases not matched to a gene. This CDR3 contains 14 residues. The chain has TRBV2 and TRBJ1-3; 10 bases map to TRBD1. This TCR was sampled from a man aged 18 to 35 in good health. What was sequenced was memory CD4+ T cells sorted from blood. Described subset: CD45RA-negative fraction. CDR3 loop: CASSAGQGGNTIYF. The CDR3 region has the DNA TGTGCCAGCAGCGCCGGACAGGGGGGGAACACCATATATTTT.